Each of the 11 T cell receptor beta chains below was sequenced from the same sample in a study of cytomegalovirus exposure and HLA in healthy donors. PCR primers comprised 60 Vbeta and 13 Jbeta primers. Data came from immunoSEQ multiplex PCR; TCRdb stores just in-frame clones and leaves some out. The sample data list 40,000 to 50,000 clones. Source material: PBMCs. These receptor sequences come from a young man in good health and CMV-seronegative.

The chain couples TRBV18 to TRBJ1-6; D unresolved. Germline V gene sequence: CDR1 KGHSH, CDR2 LQKENI. V was trimmed by 10 bases and J by 0 bases, leaving 16 bases between them. The length of the CDR3 is 16 residues. The CDR3: CATSEVRSSYNSPLHF. The CDR3 bases are TGTGCCACCTCGGAGGTCAGGAGCTCCTATAATTCACCCCTCCACTTT.

The chain recombines TRBV6-6 with TRBJ2-1; 12 nucleotides agree with TRBD2. V lost 6 bases and J lost 7; bases outside the gene matches: 7. The CDR3 is made up of 15 amino acids. CDR1 and CDR2 from the germline V gene are MNHNY and SVGAGI (reference sequence). Here the CDR3 reads CASSSTSGRWNEQFF. The DNA for the CDR3 is TGTGCCAGCAGCTCGACTAGCGGGAGATGGAATGAGCAGTTCTTC.

The DNA for the CDR3 is TGTGCCAGCAGCTTAGCCGCCAGGGTTAGATATAATTCACCCCTCCACTTT. It specifies CASSLAARVRYNSPLHF. This chain joins TRBV7-2 and TRBJ1-6; maybe TRBD1 (5 bases). The CDR3 has 17 residues. The ends were cut back, 0 bases at V and 4 bases at J, with 13 bases in the middle. The germline CDR1 and CDR2 sequences are SGHTA and FQGNSA.

The chain recombines TRBV4-1 with TRBJ1-1; TRBD1 is a possible D gene (6 bases). Germline CDR1 reads MGHRA; CDR2 reads YSYEKL. The length of the CDR3 is 13 residues. Trimming removed 2 bases from V and 4 bases from J, with 8 bases in between. As DNA, the CDR3 is TGCGCCAGCAGCCAACAGGGGATCACTGAAGCTTTCTTT. It encodes CASSQQGITEAFF.

The chain is built from TRBV7-2 and TRBJ2-7; possible D gene TRBD1, 6 bases. Germline assignment: CDR1 SGHTA and CDR2 FQGNSA. CDR3 size: 14 residues. Trimming cost V 5 bases and J 3 bases, with 14 bases left between them. In DNA, the CDR3 is TGTGCCAGCAGCGAAACGACAGGCGTCTACGAGCAGTACTTC. It codes for CASSETTGVYEQYF.

V is TRBV6-5 and J is TRBJ1-1; 9 nucleotides line up with TRBD1. Unmatched junction bases numbered 6, after V lost 6 bases and J lost 4 bases. The CDR3 length is 14 residues. Germline V lookup: CDR1 MNHEY, CDR2 SVGAGI. The CDR3 region is CASSRHRGPTEAFF. CDR3 DNA sequence: TGTGCCAGCAGCAGACACAGGGGGCCCACTGAAGCTTTCTTT.

The V gene is TRBV5-1, the J gene TRBJ2-2; 9 bases are shared with TRBD2. Unmatched junction bases numbered 3, after V lost 0 bases and J lost 0 bases. The CDR3 runs 17 residues. Germline V gene lookup returns CDR1 SGHRS and CDR2 YFSETQ. The CDR3 sequence: CASSLVASGTNTGELFF. CDR3 nucleotide sequence: TGCGCCAGCAGCTTGGTTGCTAGCGGGACGAACACCGGGGAGCTGTTTTTT.

The genes are TRBV7-6 and TRBJ1-1, with D possibly being TRBD1 (6 bases). CDR1 SGHVS and CDR2 FNYEAQ come from the germline V gene. The V end lost 1 base, the J end lost 4 bases, and 13 bases lay between the germline ends. The CDR3 consists of 15 residues. CDR3 DNA sequence: TGTGCCAGCAGCTTAGAACGGGAAGGGGGCACTGAAGCTTTCTTT. Protein: CASSLEREGGTEAFF.

This chain joins TRBV29-1 and TRBJ1-1, with D possibly matching TRBD1 (5 bases). The CDR3 extends over 15 amino acids. The germline V gene has CDR1 SQVTM and CDR2 ANQGSEA. V gave up 1 base and J gave up 3 bases, with 15 bases separating them. The CDR3 loop is CSVEGRGRGYTEAFF. The DNA for the CDR3 is TGCAGCGTTGAAGGGCGGGGAAGGGGTTACACTGAAGCTTTCTTT.

This chain joins TRBV10-3 and TRBJ2-5; D remains ambiguous. Trimming left V 0 bases short and J 5 bases short, with 10 bases between. The CDR3 sequence is 14 residues long. Per the germline V gene, CDR1 is ENHRY and CDR2 is SYGVKD. The CDR3 here is CAISESNVQETQYF. The CDR3 DNA follows: TGTGCCATCAGTGAGTCAAACGTCCAGGAGACCCAGTACTTC.

The chain carries TRBV27 and TRBJ1-6; 9 bases match TRBD1. The germline gives CDR1 MNHEY, CDR2 SMNVEV (reference sequence). The trim removed 4 bases at V and 7 bases at J, leaving 2 bases unmatched. The CDR3 totals 14 residues. CDR3 DNA sequence: TGTGCCAGCAGTTACAGGGGGCAGAATTCACCCCTCCACTTT. Encoded protein: CASSYRGQNSPLHF.